This T cell receptor beta chain was profiled in a study of OX40 agonist ivuxolimab in advanced cancers. V dropped 3 bases and J dropped 5 bases, with 13 bases sitting between them. CDR3 length equals 14 residues. Germline V lookup: CDR1 SGHTA, CDR2 FQGNSA. Clones were read by immunoSEQ multiplex PCR, and TCRdb kept only the in-frame ones, dropping some. In the table there are 65,000 to 100,000 clones, 90% of which are singletons. Any history of autoimmune disease or systemic immunosuppression disqualified patients. This clone was detected only once. The clonotype was recovered from an adult with an advanced solid tumor such as melanoma, head and neck, liver or kidney cancer. The chain joins TRBV7-2 to TRBJ1-1; a weak D match, TRBD1 (6 bases). The specimen comprised CD4+ or CD8+ T cells sorted from blood, sampled in a trial of the OX40 agonist ivuxolimab. The CDR3 DNA reads TGTGCCAGCAGCTTCGGGGGGGGCAGAACTGAAGCTTTCTTT. This encodes CASSFGGGRTEAFF. The full variable domain, with the rest looked up from reference TRBV7-2 and TRBJ1-1, is GAGVSQSPSNKVTEKGKDVELRCDPISGHTALYWYRQSLGQGLEFLIYFQGNSAPDKSGLPSDRFSAERTGGSVSTLTIQRTQQEDSAVYLCASSFGGGRTEAFFGQGTRLTVV.